These 14 T cell receptor beta chains share one sample of origin, sequenced in a study of siplizumab effects on memory and regulatory T cells. Their antigen targets remain unknown. Coculturing was carried out on the mixed lymphocyte reaction cells. It lasted about 6 days and was done at 37°C. Assay: immunoSEQ multiplex PCR; the TCRdb copy retains only in-frame clones and omits some. The repertoire holds about 18,000 clones, with approximately 50% as singletons. Sequencing was performed on CFSE-low (dividing) CD4+ T cells sorted from an allogeneic mixed lymphocyte reaction. These receptors were collected from a human donor in good health; the cells came from an allogeneic mixed lymphocyte reaction.

This clone has only a few counts. The V call is TRBV6-1, the J call TRBJ1-6; TRBD1 matches at 11 bases. The CDR3 runs 16 residues. Germline V lookup: CDR1 MNHNS, CDR2 SASEGT. V was clipped by 1 base and J by 9 bases; unmatched bases: 5. CDR3 sequence reads: CASSEGGQGAGSPLHF. CDR3 in DNA: TGTGCCAGCAGTGAAGGTGGACAGGGGGCTGGTTCACCCCTCCACTTT.

This chain connects TRBV7-3 to TRBJ2-1; D call uncertain. CDR3 length equals 13 residues. Germline CDR1 reads SGHTA; CDR2 reads FQGTGA. Deletions cut 1 base from V and 6 bases from J, with 7 bases between. This CDR3 is CASSLSRLNEQFF. The DNA of the CDR3 is TGTGCCAGCAGCTTAAGTCGACTCAATGAGCAGTTCTTC.

This clone showed up just once. V and J are TRBV5-4 and TRBJ1-1, with 8 bases that match TRBD1. V shed 5 bases and J 0 bases; nucleotides not matched to a gene: 3. The CDR3 extends over 14 amino acids. Germline-derived CDR1 and CDR2 are SGHNT and YYREEE (reference sequence). The CDR3 sequence is CASRRRGLNTEAFF. The DNA of the CDR3 is TGTGCCAGCAGGCGCAGGGGGCTGAACACTGAAGCTTTCTTT.

By share, this clone counts as medium-sized. The V and J genes are TRBV5-1 and TRBJ2-3, with D possibly being TRBD2 (5 bases). The CDR3 is 15 residues long. The V gene's germline CDR1 is SGHRS and CDR2 YFSETQ. Trimming stripped 2 bases from V and 6 bases from J, with 16 bases between. CDR3 nucleotide sequence: TGCGCCAGCAGCTTTCTAGCTCTGCGGGCGGATACGCAGTATTTT. Translating gives CASSFLALRADTQYF. The complete variable domain, with remaining parts taken from reference TRBV5-1 and TRBJ2-3, reads KAGVTQTPRYLIKTRGQQVTLSCSPISGHRSVSWYQQTPGQGLQFLFEYFSETQRNKGNFPGRFSGRQFSNSRSEMNVSTLELGDSALYLCASSFLALRADTQYFGPGTRLTVL.

This clone appeared a few times. V is TRBV7-9 and J is TRBJ1-1; the D is unclear. The CDR3 consists of 14 residues. Trimming took 2 bases from V and 4 from J, leaving 11 bases between them. Germline V lookup: CDR1 SEHNR, CDR2 FQNEAQ (reference sequence). This chain's CDR3 is CASSLNYDGTEAFF. CDR3 bases: TGTGCCAGCAGCTTAAACTACGACGGCACTGAAGCTTTCTTT.

Here the CDR3 DNA reads TGTGCCAGCAGTTTATTGAGGGACTACAATGAGCAGTTCTTC. It encodes CASSLLRDYNEQFF. The chain couples TRBV28 to TRBJ2-1; possible D gene TRBD2, 5 bases. CDR1 is MDHEN and CDR2 is SYDVKM in the germline V gene. The CDR3 has 14 residues. Trimming took 1 base from V and 3 from J, leaving 7 bases between them.

This rearrangement joins TRBV7-3 to TRBJ2-3; D is perhaps TRBD2 (6 bases). The CDR3 totals 15 residues. CDR1 and CDR2 from the germline V gene are SGHTA and FQGTGA. V lost 1 base, J lost 0 bases, and 8 bases lay in between. The CDR3 nucleotides read TGTGCCAGCAGCTTAAATCGGGGGAGCACAGATACGCAGTATTTT. Translation gives CASSLNRGSTDTQYF.

The chain is built from TRBV5-1 and TRBJ2-1; possibly TRBD1 or TRBD2 for D (5 bases each). Per germline, CDR1 SGHRS and CDR2 YFSETQ. The CDR3 is 14 amino acids. V gave up 0 bases and J gave up 4 bases, with 8 bases separating them. CDR3 loop: CASSLGDLYNEQFF. The CDR3 DNA is TGCGCCAGCAGCTTGGGGGACCTATACAATGAGCAGTTCTTC.

This clone was seen a handful of times. The chain joins TRBV18 to TRBJ1-2; D is possibly TRBD1 (6 bases). Trimming took 4 bases from V and 2 from J, leaving 8 bases between them. The germline CDR1 and CDR2 sequences are KGHSH and LQKENI. The CDR3 has 13 residues. In DNA, the CDR3 is TGTGCCAGCTCACAAGACAGGAACTATGGCTACACCTTC. As protein: CASSQDRNYGYTF. Based on the CDR3 plus reference TRBV18 and TRBJ1-2, the full variable domain is NAGVMQNPRHLVRRRGQEARLRCSPMKGHSHVYWYRQLPEEGLKFMVYLQKENIIDESGMPKERFSAEFPKEGPSILRIQQVVRGDSAAYFCASSQDRNYGYTFGSGTRLTVV.

V is TRBV19 and J is TRBJ1-2; D is perhaps TRBD1 (5 bases). The CDR3 is made up of 13 amino acids. The germline CDR1 and CDR2 sequences are LNHDA and SQIVND (reference sequence). V was cut by 3 bases and J by 4 bases, with 9 bases left in between. The chain's CDR3 is CASSIGAAYGYTF. CDR3 coding DNA: TGTGCCAGTAGTATCGGGGCTGCCTATGGCTACACCTTC.

V is TRBV6-1 and J is TRBJ1-4; D remains ambiguous. This CDR3 spans 13 amino acids. V was trimmed by 2 bases and J by 5 bases, leaving 6 bases between them. Germline CDR1 is MNHNS and CDR2 is SASEGT. CDR3 in DNA: TGTGCCAGCAGTGAATGGGGAAATGAAAAACTGTTTTTT. It translates to CASSEWGNEKLFF.

This clone appeared many times. V is TRBV6-6 and J is TRBJ1-1, with D perhaps TRBD1 (5 bases). The CDR3 consists of 15 residues. Trimming removed 0 bases at V and 0 bases at J, with 8 bases between. Looked up from germline, CDR1 is MNHNY and CDR2 is SVGAGI (reference sequence). The DNA for the CDR3 is TGTGCCAGCAGTTACTCGTCAGGGATGAACACTGAAGCTTTCTTT. Amino acid sequence: CASSYSSGMNTEAFF.

The J gene is TRBJ1-2, the V gene TRBV4-1; 7 nucleotides align to TRBD1. This CDR3 is built from 16 residues. Unmatched junction bases numbered 12, after V lost 1 base and J lost 7 bases. Germline V gives CDR1 MGHRA, CDR2 YSYEKL. CDR3: CASSQAGRGGGGGYTF. CDR3 in DNA: TGCGCCAGCAGCCAAGCCGGCCGAGGGGGCGGGGGTGGCTACACCTTC.

V and J are TRBV5-4 and TRBJ2-7; D gene uncertain. This CDR3 is built from 16 residues. V was shortened by 2 bases and J by 2 bases, with 17 bases between the two germline ends. Germline V gene sequence: CDR1 SGHNT, CDR2 YYREEE (reference sequence). The CDR3 loop is CASSFPTPQETYEQYF. The CDR3 DNA is TGTGCCAGCAGCTTCCCCACCCCCCAGGAGACCTACGAGCAGTACTTC.